This entry lists 5 T cell receptor beta chains sequenced from one sample in a study of blood T cell repertoires in COVID-19. The data were produced by immunoSEQ multiplex PCR, yet TCRdb's version contains in-frame clones alone and is incomplete. This sample carries roughly 300,000 clones, roughly 90% of them seen once, and the ten largest clones take about 18%. Sequencing was carried out using PBMCs or T cells enriched from blood (not recorded which). The receptors were gathered from a young woman who had recovered from COVID-19.

CDR3 DNA: TGTGCCAGCGGATTAGCGGTAACAGATACGCAGTATTTT. The encoded protein is CASGLAVTDTQYF. The chain combines TRBV6-5 with TRBJ2-3, with a tentative D call TRBD2 (6 bases). The germline CDR1 and CDR2 sequences are MNHEY and SVGAGI. The CDR3 totals 13 residues. Trimming left V 8 bases short and J 3 bases short, with 12 bases between.

The chain is built from TRBV4-3 and TRBJ2-2; TRBD2 matches 7 bases. Germline V gene sequence: CDR1 LGHNA, CDR2 YSLEER. CDR3 length: 15 residues. The V gene end was trimmed by 0 bases and the J gene end by 6 bases; junction bases not matched to a gene: 4. The CDR3 nucleotides read TGCGCCAGCAGCCAAGAAGGCGGGGGAGCCGGGGAGCTGTTTTTT. Its protein product is CASSQEGGGAGELFF.

The V and J genes are TRBV7-2 and TRBJ2-1, with TRBD2 identical over 7 bases. Germline CDR1 SGHTA, CDR2 FQGNSA. With 6 bases clipped from V and 3 bases from J, the junction kept 5 bases outside the gene matches. There are 14 residues in the CDR3. CDR3 bases: TGTGCCAGCAGTGGGCTAGCGGTCTACAATGAGCAGTTCTTC. As protein: CASSGLAVYNEQFF. The full variable domain, completed using reference TRBV7-2 and TRBJ2-1, is GAGVSQSPSNKVTEKGKDVELRCDPISGHTALYWYRQSLGQGLEFLIYFQGNSAPDKSGLPSDRFSAERTGGSVSTLTIQRTQQEDSAVYLCASSGLAVYNEQFFGPGTRLTVL.

In its sample, this clone was seen once. The chain recombines TRBV2 with TRBJ1-2; no clear D. The CDR3 contains 13 residues. Trimming pared 1 base from V and 3 bases from J, leaving 6 bases between. Germline V gene lookup returns CDR1 SNHLY and CDR2 FYNNEI. The CDR3 spells CASSEDRDYGYTF. The CDR3 DNA reads as TGTGCCAGCAGTGAAGACCGGGACTATGGCTACACCTTC.

This rearrangement joins TRBV9 to TRBJ2-3; the match to TRBD2 covers 7 bases. J lost 6 bases, V lost 0 bases, and 7 bases had no gene match. The V gene's germline CDR1 is SGDLS and CDR2 YYNGEE. The CDR3 spans 15 residues. The CDR3 loop reads CASSVGPGGSDTQYF. CDR3 bases: TGTGCCAGCAGCGTAGGTCCGGGAGGTTCCGATACGCAGTATTTT.